This TCR beta chain came from a study of human T cells and chemical hapten exposure. Study-wide background: Among samples, TCR yields varied mainly because of small differences in pooled library volume.

Time point meaning: healthy volunteer bleed at 2 weeks. Extraction of total RNA was performed on unfractionated whole blood. Findings of the study overall: TCRs above 1 in 1000 frequency stayed constant with DPC sensitization.

In the library, unique molecular identifiers were attached to individual cDNA molecules. TCRdb reprocessed the RACE reads with MiXCR, giving one entry per CDR3 protein. The sample has about 45,000 distinct CDR3 sequences, over 3.5% seen once; the top ten hold about 1.5%. Germline assignment: CDR1 SGHRS and CDR2 YFSETQ. The CDR3 has 14 residues. V was clipped by 0 bases and J by 2 bases, with 9 bases between them. On this clonotype itself: Its target is unknown.

V usage is TRBV5-1 and J usage is TRBJ2-7; D gene unclear. Source material: whole blood. The clonotype was recovered from a female donor in good health. Some clones in this sample may be carry-over from other donors' samples. DNA for the CDR3: TGCGCCAGCAGCTTGGGAGGTGTTGCCTACGAGCAGTACTTC. Translated: CASSLGGVAYEQYF.